A single sample gave rise to the 7 T cell receptor beta chains below, sequenced in a study of blood T cell repertoires in COVID-19. Clones were sequenced by immunoSEQ multiplex PCR, and TCRdb holds only the in-frame ones, with some missing. The data hold over 100,000 clones, with about four fifths observed a single time. The sequenced sample consisted of PBMCs or T cells enriched from blood (not recorded which). These receptors came from a woman aged 25 to 39 who had recovered from COVID-19.

Here the CDR3 reads CASSPRGTEYNEQFF. CDR3 bases: TGTGCCAGCAGCCCCCGGGGGACGGAATACAATGAGCAGTTCTTC. The genes are TRBV11-3 and TRBJ2-1, with TRBD2 as a possible D gene (6 bases). The length of the CDR3 is 15 residues. Germline V gene data show CDR1 as SGHNT and CDR2 as YENEEA. Trimming shortened V by 5 bases and J by 4 bases, and 15 bases separated the two germline ends.

The chain links TRBV7-9 to TRBJ2-7, with TRBD1 matching over 9 bases. V gave up 5 bases and J gave up 11 bases; unmatched junction bases: 7. This CDR3 contains 12 residues. CDR1 is SEHNR and CDR2 is FQNEAQ in the germline V gene (reference sequence). The CDR3 DNA reads as TGTGCCAGCAGCGGAGGGACAGGGAGTAAGTACTTC. Translating it yields CASSGGTGSKYF.

CDR3 nucleotides: TGCGCCAGCAGCTTAGCAGGGGGCAATCAGCCCCAGCATTTT. This codes for CASSLAGGNQPQHF. The chain couples TRBV5-1 to TRBJ1-5; TRBD1 is a possible D gene (6 bases). V lost 2 bases and J 2 bases, leaving 8 bases between the germline ends. This CDR3 has 14 residues. The V gene's germline CDR1 is SGHRS and CDR2 YFSETQ.

The chain couples TRBV27 to TRBJ1-2; the D is unclear. The germline V and J ends were trimmed by 4 bases and 2 bases, with 8 bases remaining between them. The CDR3 spans 13 residues. Germline CDR1 and CDR2: MNHEY and SMNVEV (reference sequence). CDR3 DNA sequence: TGTGCCAGCAGTTCCGGTTCCAACTATGGCTACACCTTC. Protein sequence: CASSSGSNYGYTF.

The sample holds a few counts of this clone. The V and J genes are TRBV6-6 and TRBJ1-6; 7 bases are a match to TRBD1. The germline CDR1 and CDR2 sequences are MNHNY and SVGAGI (reference sequence). V shed 5 bases, J shed 3 bases, and the junction held 10 bases outside the gene matches. This CDR3 has 17 residues. The CDR3 nucleotides are TGTGCCAGCAGTCGTGCACCACAGGGGAACTATAATTCACCCCTCCACTTT. Its protein product is CASSRAPQGNYNSPLHF.

The gene calls are TRBV5-1 and TRBJ2-7; 9 bases map to TRBD2. CDR1 is SGHRS, CDR2 YFSETQ, per germline. The V and J ends lost 0 bases and 1 base, in that order; junction bases with no gene match: 11. The CDR3 is made up of 18 amino acids. The CDR3 spells CASSLDESGRIVSYEQYF. As DNA, the CDR3 is TGCGCCAGCAGCTTGGATGAGAGCGGGAGGATCGTATCCTACGAGCAGTACTTC.

The genes are TRBV30 and TRBJ2-1; 9 bases match TRBD1. This CDR3 comprises 14 residues. CDR1 is GTSNPN and CDR2 is SVGIG in the germline V gene (reference sequence). J gave up 15 bases and V 4 bases, and 16 bases lay outside the gene matches. The CDR3 bases are TGTGCCTGGACCCCGGGACAGGGTACTAGTGGGCTGTTCTTC. It specifies CAWTPGQGTSGLFF.